The source of this TCR beta chain is a study of T-cell memory formation after mild COVID-19. Study-wide results and limits: The appearance of some responding clones in pre-infection memory suggested that cross-reactive memory joined. Contracting clones from day 15 to 85 showed balanced CD4/CD8; later expanders favored CD4+. CD4+ contracting clones were mainly CM and EM; CD8+ ones, EMRA.

TCRalpha and TCRbeta libraries used 5'RACE with constant-segment primers and UMIs. TCRdb reprocessed the 5' RACE reads with MiXCR, giving one entry per CDR3 protein. The sample lists more than 150,000 distinct CDR3 sequences, over 20% occurring once. There are 12 residues in the CDR3. The germline gives CDR1 SQVTM, CDR2 ANQGSEA. Trimming shortened V by 4 bases and J by 6 bases, and 10 bases separated the two germline ends. With regard to this clonotype: What it recognizes is unknown.

Sequencing was performed on PBMCs or a T cell subset sorted from them (not recorded which). The V gene is TRBV29-1, the J gene TRBJ2-1; a possible D gene is TRBD1 (6 bases). The sequence was collected from an adult woman who had mild COVID-19 (a few samples of this study predate the infection). Cell type and time point are not known. The DNA for the CDR3 is TGCAGCGTTGGTACAGGGACCAATGAGCAGTTCTTC. Protein sequence: CSVGTGTNEQFF.